These T cell receptor beta chains were read from a single sample in a study of Graves' ophthalmopathy and Graves' hyperthyroidism. TCRdb independently ran MiXCR on the multiplex PCR reads; one entry per CDR3 protein. The sample lists more than 550,000 distinct CDR3 sequences, about 41% occurring once. The sample comprised peripheral blood. These receptors came from an adult man with Graves' ophthalmopathy. CDR3s include the opening cysteine and the closing phenylalanine or tryptophan. The order of the fields is clone size, J gene, V gene, D gene, CDR3 DNA, CDR3 protein. D genes are given only for firm matches. Size is stated for part of the rows, as once, few or many counts, or as a class when the clone is expanded.

.	TRBJ2-5	TRBV2	.	TGTGCCAGCAGTGAAGCGCTTACCCCCCGGGGGACCCAGTACTTC	CASSEALTPRGTQYF
few	TRBJ1-5	TRBV6-1	.	TGTGCCAGCAGGGAACCCAATCAGCCCCAGCATTTT	CASREPNQPQHF
many	TRBJ1-1	TRBV30	.	TGTGCCTGGAGTGTCTACGGGGAAGCTTTCTTT	CAWSVYGEAFF
few	TRBJ1-3	TRBV7-9	.	TGTGCCAGCAGCTTCTCAGGGCCTGGAAACACCATATATTTT	CASSFSGPGNTIYF
.	TRBJ1-1	TRBV29-1	TRBD1	TGCAGCGTCACTAGGGGGGGGACAGGACGAGCTGAAGCTTTCTTT	CSVTRGGTGRAEAFF
few	TRBJ2-2	TRBV27	.	TGTGCCAGCAGTTTGAAGGCCACCGGGGAGCTGTTTTTT	CASSLKATGELFF
.	TRBJ1-1	TRBV5-1	.	TGCGCCAGCAGCTGGGGACGGTACACTGAAGCTTTCTTT	CASSWGRYTEAFF
few	TRBJ2-2	TRBV20-1	TRBD2	TGCAGTGCTAGAGGTAGCGGGACCGACACCGGGGAGCTGTTTTTT	CSARGSGTDTGELFF
few	TRBJ2-7	TRBV6-1	TRBD1	TGTGCCAGCAGTTGGGGGGCAGGGGGCGGGTACGAGCAGTACTTC	CASSWGAGGGYEQYF
.	TRBJ1-2	TRBV4-3	.	TGCGCCAGCAGCCAAGAATCGGGGACAAATTTTTATGGCTACACCTTC	CASSQESGTNFYGYTF
.	TRBJ1-3	TRBV29-1	TRBD1	TGCAGCGTCCGGACAGGGGACTATGGAAACACCATATATTTT	CSVRTGDYGNTIYF
few	TRBJ2-7	TRBV7-9	.	TGTGCCAGCAGCCCGGCACTCCGGGCAGGTCAATCCTACGAGCAGTACTTC	CASSPALRAGQSYEQYF
.	TRBJ2-5	TRBV29-1	.	TGCAGCGCCAAAAAAACGGGAGAGACCCAGTACTTC	CSAKKTGETQYF
.	TRBJ2-7	TRBV7-8	TRBD2	TGTGCCAGCAGCCCCGGGGGGTGGCCCCCCTACGAGCAGTACTTC	CASSPGGWPPYEQYF
many	TRBJ2-2	TRBV20-1	.	TGCAGTGCTAGAGATCTAAACACCGGGGAGCTGTTTTTT	CSARDLNTGELFF
many	TRBJ2-5	TRBV5-1	.	TGCGCCAGCAGCTATGGGGGGGGCCGAGAGACCCAGTACTTC	CASSYGGGRETQYF
many	TRBJ1-2	TRBV9	TRBD1	TGTGCCAGCAGCGTAGGCCTAACAGGACAGGGGGATGGCTACACCTTC	CASSVGLTGQGDGYTF
.	TRBJ2-7	TRBV4-1	TRBD2	TGCGCCAGCAGGAAGAGAAGGACTAGCGGGCTGAGCTCCTACGAGCAGTACTTC	CASRKRRTSGLSSYEQYF
many	TRBJ1-1	TRBV12-3/TRBV12-4	TRBD1	TGTGCCAGCAGCCCAGGGACAGGGGGCTGGTCGGGAACTGAAGCTTTCTTT	CASSPGTGGWSGTEAFF
many	TRBJ1-4	TRBV10-3	.	TGTGCCTGCGGAAGGGATTATAATGAAAAACTGTTTTTT	CACGRDYNEKLFF
many	TRBJ1-2	TRBV6-5	.	TGTGCCAGCAGTTACGCTTCCGAGGGAGGTGGCTACACCTTC	CASSYASEGGGYTF
.	TRBJ1-4	TRBV20-1	.	TGCAGTGCCCAAAGGCGGGTGGAGGGTGGACTGTTTTTT	CSAQRRVEGGLFF